This TCR beta chain was captured by sequencing in a study of blood T cells in healthy people across ages. V shed 3 bases and J shed 1 base, with 6 bases lying between them. Germline loops: CDR1 MNHEY, CDR2 SMNVEV (reference sequence). The CDR3 is made up of 13 amino acids. The people who gave samples were healthy Caucasians from Russia, aged roughly 6 to 100. A J-beta primer mix and a sample-barcoded 5' primer were used in a second PCR of roughly 6 to 11 cycles. A template-switch adaptor containing 12 random nucleotides labeled each cDNA molecule. Via MiXCR, TCRdb re-called the 5' RACE reads, giving one row per CDR3 protein. The sample carries over 750,000 distinct CDR3 sequences, roughly 25% recorded once. This clonotype turned up a few times. These records were also assigned to another study, of T cells of mothers and their children. That work states: Researchers report slightly higher, though non-significant, overlap in related mother-child pairs than in unrelated pairs.

This chain joins TRBV27 and TRBJ1-1; D gene uncertain. The TCR was taken from a boy under 18 in good health. The sequencing input was blood. The DNA for the CDR3 is TGTGCCAGCAGTTTTCCCCCGAACACTGAAGCTTTCTTT. It translates to CASSFPPNTEAFF.